This T cell receptor (beta chain) stems from a study of CD8 T cells in ankylosing spondylitis. The study's findings and limits: Made up of eight highly homologous variants, a TCR beta motif appeared characteristic of ankylosing spondylitis blood. Earlier work had already found some motif variants in reactive arthritis synovial fluid and blood. The clones that were linked to disease were reported to be significantly enriched in matched synovial fluid samples from ankylosing spondylitis patients.

The germline CDR1 and CDR2 sequences are SNHLY and FYNNEI. V was clipped by 4 bases and J by 7 bases, with 13 bases between them. The CDR3 spans 14 residues. This clonotype was seen more than once but under ten times. What it binds is not known. As the method for making TCR beta libraries, quantitative 5'-RACE with molecular barcodes was used. TCRdb re-derived calls from the 5' RACE reads in MiXCR, one entry per CDR3 protein. Seen here are 350,000 or so distinct CDR3 sequences, about 14% observed once, and the top ten hold around 0.99%. The sequence derives from a male donor with ankylosing spondylitis or in good health (not recorded which). The chain employs TRBV2 and TRBJ2-2; unclear D gene. Source material: blood, either unsorted or a sorted T cell fraction (not recorded which). The chain's CDR3 is CASSVRESGGELFF. Written as DNA, the CDR3 is TGTGCCAGCAGTGTCCGAGAAAGTGGCGGGGAGCTGTTTTTT.